The T cell receptor beta chain under discussion was sequenced for a study of Graves' ophthalmopathy and Graves' hyperthyroidism. CDR3 size: 15 residues. Trimming removed 1 base at V and 4 bases at J, with 13 bases between. CDR1 and CDR2 from the germline V gene are SGHVS and FQNEAQ. RNA transcripts were the source from which TCR beta CDR3 regions were amplified. A first-round RT-PCR used HTBI primers, followed by a second-round multiplex PCR. TCRdb re-called the multiplex PCR reads through MiXCR, storing one row per CDR3 protein. The sample lists about 370,000 distinct CDR3 sequences, around 17% occurring once. Study results and caveats: The authors also found most expanded thyroid clonotypes above 0.001 frequency in blood.

Many counts were recorded for this clonotype. No antigen is known for it. This chain connects TRBV7-8 to TRBJ1-1; D not resolved. This TCR was sampled from a woman under 30 with Graves' ophthalmopathy. The sample taken for sequencing was peripheral blood. CDR3 nucleotide sequence: TGTGCCAGCAGCTTAGAATGGGCGCTGGGCACTGAAGCTTTCTTT. Its protein product is CASSLEWALGTEAFF.